This T cell receptor beta chain was identified during a study of identical twins. Study results and caveats: The more abundant beta clonotypes in cord blood had fewer insertions, and memory repertoires did not show this.

Concerning this clonotype: Antigen unknown.

In every case, the donor was a healthy Caucasian. Per the germline V gene, CDR1 is SNHLY and CDR2 is FYNNEI. V was clipped by 6 bases and J by 0 bases; unmatched bases: 7. The CDR3 has 15 amino acids. TCRdb used MiXCR to reprocess the 5' RACE reads, holding one entry per CDR3 protein. The repertoire holds around 500,000 distinct CDR3 sequences, with approximately 15% as singletons. These data are also associated with another study on yellow fever vaccine responses in identical twins.

The TCR originated in a woman aged 18-29 years in good health. Sequences were obtained from CD4+ T cells sorted from blood. The V call is TRBV2, the J call TRBJ1-1, with 7 positions matching TRBD1. This chain's CDR3 is CASRGDSMMNTEAFF. The CDR3 coding sequence is TGTGCCAGCAGGGGGGACAGTATGATGAACACTGAAGCTTTCTTT.